Listed below are T cell receptor beta chains from one sample, sequenced in a study of a mutant IDH1 vaccine in newly diagnosed glioma. TCRdb's copy holds only in-frame clones and misses some; the assay was immunoSEQ multiplex PCR. The table shows around 40,000 clones, with roughly 84% occurring only once. For these TCRs, the target antigens are not known. The sample in question was PBMCs, obtained from a glioma patient whose treatment included an IDH1 peptide vaccine. These receptors came from a middle-aged man with glioma. Each CDR3 is given with its conserved first and last residue. The D gene is left open where the match is weak. Size is omitted from some rows. Given values are once, few, many or a class for expanded clones.

v_gene	abundance	d_gene	j_gene	CDR3nt	CDR3aa
TRBV19	-	-	TRBJ2-7	TGTGCCAGTAGTATCAATAAGGGGGCCTACGAGCAGTACTTC	CASSINKGAYEQYF
TRBV6-6	-	-	TRBJ2-7	TGTGCCAGCGGGGGACTCCAATTCTACGAGCAGTACTTC	CASGGLQFYEQYF
TRBV18	once	-	TRBJ1-4	TGTGCCAGCTCACCCAGTAATGAAAAACTGTTTTTT	CASSPSNEKLFF
TRBV10-3	-	-	TRBJ1-1	TGTGCCATCAGGGGGAGTTTGCCTGAAGCTTTCTTT	CAIRGSLPEAFF
TRBV27	-	-	TRBJ1-1	TGTGCCAGCAGTTTATCCCTAGGTCGCACTGAAGCTTTCTTT	CASSLSLGRTEAFF
TRBV10-3	-	-	TRBJ2-7	TGTGCCATCAGTCAAACAGAAAGCGAGCAGTACTTC	CAISQTESEQYF
TRBV5-4	-	-	TRBJ2-5	TGTGCCAGCAGGAGAGGAGGGACCCAGTACTTC	CASRRGGTQYF
TRBV9	once	-	TRBJ2-7	TGTGCCAGCAGCACTGGACAGTCCGAGCAGTACTTC	CASSTGQSEQYF
TRBV9	-	-	TRBJ2-6	TGTGCCAGCAGCCCCGACTGGGGATACGGGGCCAACGTCCTGACTTTC	CASSPDWGYGANVLTF
TRBV19	-	-	TRBJ2-2	TGTGCCAGTAGTCCTCTCGGCCAAAACACCGGGGAGCTGTTTTTT	CASSPLGQNTGELFF
TRBV7-8	once	-	TRBJ2-2	TGTGCCAGCAGAGTGGGTGGTGCCGGGGAGCTGTTTTTT	CASRVGGAGELFF
TRBV6-1	once	-	TRBJ1-2	TGTGCCAGCAGTGAGCAGGCAACTTATGGCTACACCTTC	CASSEQATYGYTF
TRBV18	-	TRBD1	TRBJ1-5	TGTGCCAGCTCGCAACCCGGGGACAGGGGCTTTAATCAGCCCCAGCATTTT	CASSQPGDRGFNQPQHF
TRBV6-5	once	TRBD1	TRBJ1-5	TGTGCCAGCGGGTGGGGACAGGGCAATCAGCCCCAGCATTTT	CASGWGQGNQPQHF